The 30 T cell receptor beta chains listed next were all sequenced from one sample in a study of T cell responses to AZD1222 COVID-19 vaccine. The table came from immunoSEQ multiplex PCR; TCRdb's copy has only in-frame clones and leaves some out. This repertoire shows about 140,000 clones, under 95% found once; its top ten account for around 5.4%. This sample comprised peripheral blood, obtained on day 0 of AZD1222 vaccination. These receptors originate from an adult in good health.

The chain combines TRBV2 with TRBJ1-2; 8 bases agree with TRBD1. The V segment lost 6 bases and the J segment 7 bases; nucleotides outside the gene matches: 10. The V gene's germline CDR1 is SNHLY and CDR2 FYNNEI. The CDR3 is 14 residues long. The CDR3 coding sequence is TGTGCCAGCAGGCCCGACAGCACAGGGGGTGGCTACACCTTC. Its protein is CASRPDSTGGGYTF.

A single count supports this clone. The rearrangement joins TRBV6-5 to TRBJ2-5, with D perhaps being TRBD1 or TRBD2 (6 bases each). The ends were cut back, 6 bases at V and 5 bases at J, with 13 bases in the middle. This CDR3 spans 13 amino acids. Germline V gene sequence: CDR1 MNHEY, CDR2 SVGAGI. DNA for the CDR3: TGTGCCAGCAGCGGAGGGGGGAGGGAGACCCAGTACTTC. This sequence encodes CASSGGGRETQYF.

This chain uses TRBV7-3 with TRBJ1-5; a weak D match, TRBD1 (6 bases). CDR3 length: 20 residues. Germline values: CDR1 SGHTA, CDR2 FQGTGA. Trimming took off 9 bases at V and 0 bases at J, with 30 bases between the two ends. CDR3 in DNA: TGTGCCAGACTCACAGGGAAGGTGGGGCAAAACCCCCTTAGCAATCAGCCCCAGCATTTT. Translated, it gives CARLTGKVGQNPLSNQPQHF.

The V gene is TRBV27, the J gene TRBJ1-6, with TRBD1 matching over 12 bases. V gave up 2 bases and J gave up 9 bases; unmatched junction bases: 8. Germline CDR1 MNHEY, CDR2 SMNVEV (reference sequence). The CDR3 is 17 residues long. The CDR3 loop is CASSLEWDRGRFSPLHF. The CDR3 bases are TGTGCCAGCAGTTTAGAATGGGACAGGGGGCGGTTTTCACCCCTCCACTTT.

V gene TRBV4-3 combines with J gene TRBJ2-2; TRBD2 might be the D (8 bases). CDR1 and CDR2 from the germline V gene are LGHNA and YSLEER. V lost 6 bases and J lost 7, with 18 bases in between. The length of the CDR3 is 15 residues. The CDR3 protein is CASSSPGGDSGELFF. CDR3 bases: TGCGCCAGCAGTAGTCCCGGGGGGGACAGCGGGGAGCTGTTTTTT.

The chain joins TRBV13 to TRBJ1-4; no definite D call. The germline V gene encodes CDR1 PRHDT and CDR2 FYEKMQ (reference sequence). The CDR3 has 13 residues. Trimming shortened V by 2 bases and J by 10 bases, and 11 bases separated the two germline ends. The chain's CDR3 is CASSLRLVGKLFF. The CDR3 bases are TGTGCCAGCAGCTTACGCCTGGTTGGAAAACTGTTTTTT.

A single count supports this clone. This chain uses TRBV30 with TRBJ1-5, with TRBD1 as a possible D gene (5 bases). V lost 5 bases and J lost 1, with 12 bases in between. The CDR3 sequence is 14 residues long. Germline CDR1 reads GTSNPN; CDR2 reads SVGIG (reference sequence). CDR3 nucleotides: TGTGCCTGGGGAAAGGGGATGAGCAATCAGCCCCAGCATTTT. Translation gives CAWGKGMSNQPQHF.

The J gene is TRBJ2-1, the V gene TRBV6-2 or TRBV6-3; 9 bases are a match to TRBD2. V lost 5 bases to trimming and J lost 8 bases; unmatched junction nucleotides: 4. The V gene's germline CDR1 is MNHEY and CDR2 SVGEGT. The CDR3 has 13 residues. The DNA of the CDR3 is TGTGCCAGCAGTGGGACTAGCAGCCATGAGCAGTTCTTC. Residues: CASSGTSSHEQFF.

The chain couples TRBV5-1 to TRBJ2-7, with 8 bases lining up with TRBD1. The CDR3 has 14 amino acids. CDR1 and CDR2 from the germline V gene are SGHRS and YFSETQ. V lost 2 bases, J lost 7 bases, and 8 bases stayed unmatched. CDR3 loop: CASSFGQGLEEQYF. DNA of the CDR3: TGCGCCAGCAGCTTCGGACAGGGTTTGGAAGAGCAGTACTTC.

The V and J genes are TRBV5-1 and TRBJ1-6; D is uncertain. CDR1 is SGHRS, CDR2 YFSETQ, per germline. The length of the CDR3 is 12 residues. V was pared by 1 base and J by 8 bases, with 4 bases between. The CDR3 loop reads CASSLTDSPLHF. In DNA form, the CDR3 reads TGCGCCAGCAGCTTGACAGATTCACCCCTCCACTTT.

The rearrangement joins TRBV4-3 to TRBJ1-4; 7 bases align to TRBD1. Germline CDR1 is LGHNA and CDR2 is YSLEER. CDR3 length: 14 amino acids. V lost 3 bases, J lost 6 bases, and 4 bases stayed unmatched. CDR3 region: CASSHGTGDEKLFF. CDR3 DNA sequence: TGCGCCAGCAGCCACGGAACAGGGGATGAAAAACTGTTTTTT.

The table lists this clone with a count of one. This chain joins TRBV5-5 and TRBJ2-7; 10 bases align to TRBD1. The ends lost 4 bases at V and 7 bases at J; junction bases unmatched: 11. Germline V lookup: CDR1 SGHKS, CDR2 YYEKEE (reference sequence). The CDR3 totals 15 residues. The CDR3 DNA follows: TGTGCCAGCAGCGCGGAGGGACAGGGGTTCGGAGAGCAGTACTTC. Protein: CASSAEGQGFGEQYF.

This CDR3 is CASSLLLGGQNYGYTF. In nucleotides, the CDR3 is TGTGCCAGCAGCTTACTTTTGGGGGGACAGAACTATGGCTACACCTTC. The rearrangement links TRBV7-2 to TRBJ1-2; TRBD1 aligns across 7 bases. The germline V gene has CDR1 SGHTA and CDR2 FQGNSA. The CDR3 sequence is 16 residues long. V lost 2 bases, J lost 2 bases, and 8 bases stayed unmatched.

This chain uses TRBV7-9 with TRBJ1-1; D remains unclear. This CDR3 spans 13 amino acids. From germline, CDR1 is SEHNR and CDR2 FQNEAQ (reference sequence). V lost 10 bases and J lost 7, with 19 bases in between. CDR3 residues: CATQNGVKVEAFF. CDR3 DNA: TGTGCCACTCAAAACGGGGTAAAGGTTGAAGCTTTCTTT.

V and J are TRBV2 and TRBJ2-7; 10 nucleotides agree with TRBD1. The junction had 2 bases not matched to a gene; V was cut back by 6 bases and J by 3 bases. This CDR3 has 13 residues. CDR1 SNHLY and CDR2 FYNNEI come from the germline V gene. The CDR3 DNA reads as TGTGCCAGCAGGGGGACAGGGGTCTACGAGCAGTACTTC. Translated, it gives CASRGTGVYEQYF.

The chain uses TRBV11-2 and TRBJ1-3, with D unresolved. The CDR3 totals 16 residues. The ends were cut back, 2 bases at V and 0 bases at J, with 11 bases in the middle. The germline V gene has CDR1 SGHAT and CDR2 FQNNGV. CDR3 loop: CASSLRQLSSGNTIYF. The CDR3 nucleotides read TGTGCCAGCAGCTTAAGGCAACTCAGCTCTGGAAACACCATATATTTT. Full variable domain (remainder filled in from reference TRBV11-2 and TRBJ1-3): EAGVAQSPRYKIIEKRQSVAFWCNPISGHATLYWYQQILGQGPKLLIQFQNNGVVDDSQLPKDRFSAERLKGVDSTLKIQPAKLEDSAVYLCASSLRQLSSGNTIYFGEGSWLTVV.

V is TRBV7-8 and J is TRBJ1-1, with a weak D call TRBD1 (5 bases). Trimming shortened V by 2 bases and J by 5 bases, and 15 bases separated the two germline ends. Germline loops: CDR1 SGHVS, CDR2 FQNEAQ. This CDR3 has 15 residues. The DNA for the CDR3 is TGTGCCAGCAGCTTATATTCAACGGGGGGGACTGAAGCTTTCTTT. Protein product: CASSLYSTGGTEAFF.

The gene calls are TRBV11-3 and TRBJ1-5, with 8 nucleotides matching TRBD1. The V gene's germline CDR1 is SGHNT and CDR2 YENEEA. CDR3 length: 17 residues. J was trimmed by 2 bases and V by 3 bases; bases with no gene match: 9. DNA of the CDR3: TGTGCCAGCAGCTTGCCGATACAGGGGGAAGGCAATCAGCCCCAGCATTTT. Protein: CASSLPIQGEGNQPQHF.

As regards this clone: Additional DNA sequences in this sample encode the identical CDR3. In nucleotides, the CDR3 is TGTGCCAGCAGCTTGGCTACTAGCGGGGCCTACGAGCAGTACTTC. Translation gives CASSLATSGAYEQYF. The rearrangement links TRBV5-5 to TRBJ2-7; 10 bases are shared with TRBD2. There are 15 residues in the CDR3. CDR1 and CDR2 from the germline V gene are SGHKS and YYEKEE (reference sequence). The V and J ends lost 0 bases and 2 bases, in that order; junction bases with no gene match: 2.

This clone was found once. The chain has TRBV7-8 and TRBJ1-2; no firm D call. V was trimmed by 5 bases and J by 4 bases, leaving 20 bases between them. The CDR3 is 16 amino acids. Germline CDR1 and CDR2: SGHVS and FQNEAQ. CDR3 sequence reads: CASSPVQATVPYGYTF. The CDR3 DNA follows: TGTGCCAGCAGCCCGGTTCAGGCCACCGTTCCCTATGGCTACACCTTC.

The V gene is TRBV4-3, the J gene TRBJ2-1, with D hard to call. V was clipped by 2 bases and J by 2 bases, with 1 base between them. CDR3 length: 12 residues. Germline values: CDR1 LGHNA, CDR2 YSLEER. CDR3 sequence (DNA): TGCGCCAGCAGCCAAACCTACAATGAGCAGTTCTTC. It codes for CASSQTYNEQFF.

This chain uses TRBV3-1 (or the pseudogene TRBV3-2) with TRBJ1-1; tentative D call: TRBD1 (5 bases). The CDR3 has 15 amino acids. Deletions cut 1 base from V and 1 base from J, with 10 bases between. Germline loops: CDR1 LGHDT, CDR2 YNNKEL (reference sequence). CDR3 sequence: CASSQGGKANTEAFF. The DNA of the CDR3 is TGTGCCAGCAGCCAAGGGGGGAAGGCGAACACTGAAGCTTTCTTT.

V and J are TRBV2 and TRBJ2-1, with 10 bases that match TRBD2. CDR3 size: 15 residues. V lost 1 base and J lost 5; bases outside the gene matches: 2. Germline V CDR1 and CDR2: SNHLY, FYNNEI. The CDR3 spells CASSEGTSGDNEQFF. Here the CDR3 DNA reads TGTGCCAGCAGTGAAGGGACTAGCGGAGACAATGAGCAGTTCTTC.

The rearrangement uses TRBV4-3 and TRBJ1-5; possibly TRBD1 for D (6 bases). Germline-derived CDR1 and CDR2 are LGHNA and YSLEER. V was shortened by 0 bases and J by 4 bases, with 10 bases between the two germline ends. CDR3 size: 15 residues. CDR3 residues: CASSQETGSNQPQHF. The CDR3 DNA reads as TGCGCCAGCAGCCAAGAAACAGGGTCAAATCAGCCCCAGCATTTT.

This clone has a single count. This chain joins TRBV7-9 and TRBJ1-4, with a possible D match to TRBD1 (5 bases). CDR3 length: 16 residues. Germline assignment: CDR1 SEHNR and CDR2 FQNEAQ (reference sequence). The germline V and J ends were trimmed by 3 bases and 0 bases, with 11 bases remaining between them. CDR3 region: CASSFGAGATNEKLFF. The CDR3, as DNA: TGTGCCAGCAGCTTTGGGGCGGGTGCAACTAATGAAAAACTGTTTTTT.

As for this clone: Germline is not matched at one junction end, which may reflect a read error. This chain links TRBV5-1 with TRBJ2-7; D not resolved. The CDR3 length is 11 residues. The germline CDR1 and CDR2 sequences are SGHRS and YFSETQ. As DNA, the CDR3 is TGCGCCAGCAGCTTCTCCGACGAGCAGTACTTC. Its protein is CASSFSDEQYF.

The rearrangement joins TRBV6-2 or TRBV6-3 to TRBJ1-6; D ambiguous. The CDR3 covers 17 residues. The germline V and J ends were trimmed by 5 bases and 2 bases, with 16 bases remaining between them. CDR1 and CDR2 from the germline V gene are MNHEY and SVGEGT. DNA for the CDR3: TGTGCCAGCAGTCGCACCAGAGTGGATACCTATAATTCACCCCTCCACTTT. It is translated as CASSRTRVDTYNSPLHF.

The V gene is TRBV7-9, the J gene TRBJ2-1; D remains unclear. Between the trimmed V and J ends, which lost 1 base and 12 bases, there was a span of 10 bases. The CDR3 runs 12 residues. Germline V CDR1 and CDR2: SEHNR, FQNEAQ (reference sequence). CDR3 DNA: TGTGCCAGCAGCTTAGGGGCGTTGGTGCAGTTCTTC. Its protein product is CASSLGALVQFF.

CDR3 sequence reads: CASSQEENTVYEQYF. The CDR3 DNA reads TGCGCCAGCAGCCAAGAAGAAAACACGGTCTACGAGCAGTACTTC. This chain joins TRBV4-1 and TRBJ2-7; D ambiguous. V was trimmed by 0 bases and J by 3 bases, leaving 12 bases between them. CDR1 is MGHRA and CDR2 is YSYEKL in the germline V gene. The CDR3 extends over 15 amino acids.

This clone was recorded a few times. The V call is TRBV7-9, the J call TRBJ2-1; TRBD2 matches at 10 bases. V gave up 7 bases and J gave up 8 bases; unmatched junction bases: 11. The CDR3 loop spans 15 amino acids. Germline V gene sequence: CDR1 SEHNR, CDR2 FQNEAQ (reference sequence). For the CDR3, the DNA is TGTGCCAGCACGACGTCATCTAGCGGGGGTGATGAGCAGTTCTTC. Protein sequence: CASTTSSSGGDEQFF.